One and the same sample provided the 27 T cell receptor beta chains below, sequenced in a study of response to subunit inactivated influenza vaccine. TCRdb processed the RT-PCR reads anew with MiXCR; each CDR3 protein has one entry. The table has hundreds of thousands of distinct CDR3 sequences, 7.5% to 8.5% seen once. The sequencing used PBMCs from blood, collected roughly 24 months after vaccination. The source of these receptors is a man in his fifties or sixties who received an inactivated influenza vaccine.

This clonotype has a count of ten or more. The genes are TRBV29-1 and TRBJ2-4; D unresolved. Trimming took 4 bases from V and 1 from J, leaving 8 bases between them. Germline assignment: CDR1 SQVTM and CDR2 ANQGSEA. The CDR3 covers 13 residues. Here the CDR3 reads CSVAAFAKNIQYF. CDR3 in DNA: TGCAGCGTTGCCGCATTCGCCAAAAACATTCAGTACTTC.

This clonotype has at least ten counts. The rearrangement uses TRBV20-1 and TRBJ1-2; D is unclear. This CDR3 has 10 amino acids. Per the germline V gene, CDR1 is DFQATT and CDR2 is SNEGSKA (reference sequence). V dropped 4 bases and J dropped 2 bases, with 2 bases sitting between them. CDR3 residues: CSAKNYGYTF. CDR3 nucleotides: TGCAGTGCTAAAAACTATGGCTACACCTTC.

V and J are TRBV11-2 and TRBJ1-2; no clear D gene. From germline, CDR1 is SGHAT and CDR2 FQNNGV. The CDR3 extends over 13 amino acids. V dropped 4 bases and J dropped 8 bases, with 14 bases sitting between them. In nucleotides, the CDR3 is TGTGCCAGCAGCTCAGCAGGTCCCTGGGGCTACACCTTC. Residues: CASSSAGPWGYTF. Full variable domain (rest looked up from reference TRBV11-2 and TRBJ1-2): EAGVAQSPRYKIIEKRQSVAFWCNPISGHATLYWYQQILGQGPKLLIQFQNNGVVDDSQLPKDRFSAERLKGVDSTLKIQPAKLEDSAVYLCASSSAGPWGYTFGSGTRLTVV.

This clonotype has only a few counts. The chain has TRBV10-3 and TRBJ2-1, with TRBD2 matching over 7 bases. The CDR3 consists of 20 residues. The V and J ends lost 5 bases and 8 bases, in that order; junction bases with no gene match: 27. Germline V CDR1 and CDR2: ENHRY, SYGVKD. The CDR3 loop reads CAISKRPGLPEPSRGHEQFF. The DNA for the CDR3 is TGTGCCATCAGTAAAAGACCGGGACTACCCGAACCATCACGGGGACATGAGCAGTTCTTC.

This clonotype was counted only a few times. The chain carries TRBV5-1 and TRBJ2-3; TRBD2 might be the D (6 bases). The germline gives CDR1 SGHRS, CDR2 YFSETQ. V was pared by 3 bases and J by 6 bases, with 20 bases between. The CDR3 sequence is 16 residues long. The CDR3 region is CASSSFPQLAGDTQYF. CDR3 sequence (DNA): TGCGCCAGCAGCTCCTTCCCCCAACTAGCCGGCGATACGCAGTATTTT.

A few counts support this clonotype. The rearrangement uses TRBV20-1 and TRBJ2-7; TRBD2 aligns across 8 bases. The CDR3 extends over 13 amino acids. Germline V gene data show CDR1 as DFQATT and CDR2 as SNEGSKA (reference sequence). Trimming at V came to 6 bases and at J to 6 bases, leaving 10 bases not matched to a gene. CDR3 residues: CSARLAMVPEQYF. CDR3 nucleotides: TGCAGTGCCAGACTAGCGATGGTTCCCGAGCAGTACTTC.

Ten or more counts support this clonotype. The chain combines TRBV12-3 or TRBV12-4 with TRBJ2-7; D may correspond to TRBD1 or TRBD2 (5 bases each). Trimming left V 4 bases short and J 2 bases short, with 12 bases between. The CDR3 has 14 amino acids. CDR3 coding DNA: TGTGCCAGCAGTTCGGGACGGATAACCTACGAGCAGTACTTC. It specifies CASSSGRITYEQYF.

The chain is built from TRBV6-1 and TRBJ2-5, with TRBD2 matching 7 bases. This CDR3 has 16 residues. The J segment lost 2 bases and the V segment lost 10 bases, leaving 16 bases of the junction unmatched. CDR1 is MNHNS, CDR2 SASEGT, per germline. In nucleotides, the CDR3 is TGTGCCATCCGAGGGAGGACTAGAGAGATGCAAGAGACCCAGTACTTC. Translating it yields CAIRGRTREMQETQYF.

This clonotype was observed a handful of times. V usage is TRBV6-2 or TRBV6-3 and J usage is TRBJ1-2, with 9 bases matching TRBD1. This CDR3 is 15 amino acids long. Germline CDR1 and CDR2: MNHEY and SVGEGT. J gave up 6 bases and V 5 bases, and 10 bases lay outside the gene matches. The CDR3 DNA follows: TGTGCCAGCAGTAGCCCGGGACAGGGAAGCAATGGCTACACCTTC. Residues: CASSSPGQGSNGYTF.

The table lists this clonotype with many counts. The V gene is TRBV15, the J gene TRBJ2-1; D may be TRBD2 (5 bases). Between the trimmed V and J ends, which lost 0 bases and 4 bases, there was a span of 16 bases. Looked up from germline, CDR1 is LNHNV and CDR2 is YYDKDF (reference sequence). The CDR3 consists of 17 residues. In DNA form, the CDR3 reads TGTGCCACCAGCAGAGATCATGGCGGGTCACCTTACAATGAGCAGTTCTTC. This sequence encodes CATSRDHGGSPYNEQFF.

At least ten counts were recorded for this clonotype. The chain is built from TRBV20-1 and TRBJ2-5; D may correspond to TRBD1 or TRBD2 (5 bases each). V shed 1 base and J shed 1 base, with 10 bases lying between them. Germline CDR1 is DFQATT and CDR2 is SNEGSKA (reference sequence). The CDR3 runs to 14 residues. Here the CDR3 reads CSARGGFIQETQYF. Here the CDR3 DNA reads TGCAGTGCTAGAGGGGGGTTTATCCAAGAGACCCAGTACTTC.

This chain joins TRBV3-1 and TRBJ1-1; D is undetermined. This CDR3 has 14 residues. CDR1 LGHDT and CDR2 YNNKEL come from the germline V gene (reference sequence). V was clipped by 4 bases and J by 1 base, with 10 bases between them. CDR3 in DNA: TGTGCCAGCAGCCCGCTAGGGTCGAACACTGAAGCTTTCTTT. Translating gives CASSPLGSNTEAFF.

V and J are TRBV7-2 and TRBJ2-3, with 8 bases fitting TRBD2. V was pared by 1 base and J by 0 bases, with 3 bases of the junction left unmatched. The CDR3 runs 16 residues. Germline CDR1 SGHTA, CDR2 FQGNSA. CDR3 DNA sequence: TGTGCCAGCAGCTTAGTAGCGGGGTTTAGCACAGATACGCAGTATTTT. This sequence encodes CASSLVAGFSTDTQYF.

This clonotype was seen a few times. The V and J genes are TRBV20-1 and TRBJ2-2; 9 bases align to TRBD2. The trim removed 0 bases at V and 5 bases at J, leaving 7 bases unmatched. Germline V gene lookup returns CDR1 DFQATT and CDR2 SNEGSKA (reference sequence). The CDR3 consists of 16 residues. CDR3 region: CSARDLSSGDTGELFF. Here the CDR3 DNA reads TGCAGTGCTAGAGATCTTTCTAGCGGGGATACCGGGGAGCTGTTTTTT.

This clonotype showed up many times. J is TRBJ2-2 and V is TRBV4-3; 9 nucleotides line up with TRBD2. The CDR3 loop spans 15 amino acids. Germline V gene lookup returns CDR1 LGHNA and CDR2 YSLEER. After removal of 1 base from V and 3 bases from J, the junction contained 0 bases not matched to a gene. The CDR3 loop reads CASSQGLADTGELFF. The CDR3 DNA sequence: TGCGCCAGCAGCCAAGGACTAGCGGACACCGGGGAGCTGTTTTTT.

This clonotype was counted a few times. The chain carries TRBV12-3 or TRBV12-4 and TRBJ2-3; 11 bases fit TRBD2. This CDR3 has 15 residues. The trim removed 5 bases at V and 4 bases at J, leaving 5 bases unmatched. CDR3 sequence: CASSALAGAADTQYF. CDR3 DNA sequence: TGTGCCAGCAGTGCACTAGCGGGAGCCGCAGATACGCAGTATTTT.

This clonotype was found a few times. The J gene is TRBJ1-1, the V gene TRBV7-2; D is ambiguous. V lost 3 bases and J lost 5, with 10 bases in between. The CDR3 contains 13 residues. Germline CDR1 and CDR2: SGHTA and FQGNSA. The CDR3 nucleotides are TGTGCCAGCAGCTTCTGGGCGGAAACTGAAGCTTTCTTT. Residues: CASSFWAETEAFF.

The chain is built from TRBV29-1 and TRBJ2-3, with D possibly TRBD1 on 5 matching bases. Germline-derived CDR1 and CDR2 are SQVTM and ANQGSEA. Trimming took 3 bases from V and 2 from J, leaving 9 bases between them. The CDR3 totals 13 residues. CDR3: CSVDRAPTDTQYF. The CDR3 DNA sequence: TGCAGCGTTGACAGGGCCCCCACAGATACGCAGTATTTT.

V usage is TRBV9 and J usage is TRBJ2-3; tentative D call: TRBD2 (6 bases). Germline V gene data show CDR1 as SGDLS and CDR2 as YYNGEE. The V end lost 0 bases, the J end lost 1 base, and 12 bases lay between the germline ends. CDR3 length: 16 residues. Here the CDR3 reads CASSVDSGRGTDTQYF. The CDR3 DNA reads TGTGCCAGCAGCGTAGACAGCGGGCGGGGCACAGATACGCAGTATTTT. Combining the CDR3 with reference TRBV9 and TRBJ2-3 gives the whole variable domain DSGVTQTPKHLITATGQRVTLRCSPRSGDLSVYWYQQSLDQGLQFLIQYYNGEERAKGNILERFSAQQFPDLHSELNLSSLELGDSALYFCASSVDSGRGTDTQYFGPGTRLTVL.

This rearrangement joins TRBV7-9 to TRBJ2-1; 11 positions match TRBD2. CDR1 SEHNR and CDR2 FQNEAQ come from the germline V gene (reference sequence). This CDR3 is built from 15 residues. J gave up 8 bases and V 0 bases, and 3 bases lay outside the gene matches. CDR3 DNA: TGTGCCAGCAGCTTAGCACTAGCGGGAGCCGATGAGCAGTTCTTC. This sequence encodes CASSLALAGADEQFF. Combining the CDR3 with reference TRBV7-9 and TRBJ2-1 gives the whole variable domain DTGVSQNPRHKITKRGQNVTFRCDPISEHNRLYWYRQTLGQGPEFLTYFQNEAQLEKSRLLSDRFSAERPKGSFSTLEIQRTEQGDSAMYLCASSLALAGADEQFFGPGTRLTVL.

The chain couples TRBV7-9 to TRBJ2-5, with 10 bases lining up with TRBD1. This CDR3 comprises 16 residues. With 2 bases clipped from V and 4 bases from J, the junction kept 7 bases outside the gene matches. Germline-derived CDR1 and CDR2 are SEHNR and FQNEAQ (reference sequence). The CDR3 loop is CASSLTDRGGRETQYF. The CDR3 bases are TGTGCCAGCAGCTTAACGGACAGGGGGGGAAGAGAGACCCAGTACTTC.

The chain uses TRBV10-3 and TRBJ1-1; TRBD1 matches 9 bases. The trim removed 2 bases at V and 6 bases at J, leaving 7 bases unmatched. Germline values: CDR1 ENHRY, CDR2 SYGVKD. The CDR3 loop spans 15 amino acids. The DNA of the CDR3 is TGTGCCATCAGTGAGCCCTATACAGGGGGCCCTGAAGCTTTCTTT. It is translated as CAISEPYTGGPEAFF.

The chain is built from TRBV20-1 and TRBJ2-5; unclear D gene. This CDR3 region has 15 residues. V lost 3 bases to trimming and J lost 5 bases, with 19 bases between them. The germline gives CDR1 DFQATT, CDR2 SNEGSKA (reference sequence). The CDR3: CSASGNGRPMETQYF. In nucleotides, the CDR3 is TGCAGTGCTAGTGGTAACGGGCGACCGATGGAGACCCAGTACTTC.

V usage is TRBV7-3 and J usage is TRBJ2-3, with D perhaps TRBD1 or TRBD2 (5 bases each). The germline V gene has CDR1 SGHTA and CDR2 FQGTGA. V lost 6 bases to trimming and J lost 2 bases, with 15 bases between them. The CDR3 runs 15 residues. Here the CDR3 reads CASSWGPPSTDTQYF. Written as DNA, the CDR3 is TGTGCCAGCAGTTGGGGACCCCCCTCCACAGATACGCAGTATTTT. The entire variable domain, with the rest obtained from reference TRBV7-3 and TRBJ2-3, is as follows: GAGVSQTPSNKVTEKGKYVELRCDPISGHTALYWYRQSLGQGPEFLIYFQGTGAADDSGLPNDRFFAVRPEGSVSTLKIQRTERGDSAVYLCASSWGPPSTDTQYFGPGTRLTVL.

Here the CDR3 reads CASSQQGTQYF. The CDR3 DNA is TGTGCCAGCAGCCAACAGGGTACGCAGTATTTT. The chain carries TRBV7-6 and TRBJ2-3; perhaps TRBD1 as D (6 bases). V lost 5 bases and J 8 bases, leaving 8 bases between the germline ends. Germline V CDR1 and CDR2: SGHVS, FNYEAQ. CDR3 size: 11 residues.

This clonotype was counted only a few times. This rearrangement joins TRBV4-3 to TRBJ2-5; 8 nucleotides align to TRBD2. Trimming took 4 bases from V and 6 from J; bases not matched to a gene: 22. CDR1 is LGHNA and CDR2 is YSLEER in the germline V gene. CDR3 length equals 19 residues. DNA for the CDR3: TGCGCCAGCAGCCCTACTATACCCTTCGGACTAGCTATTAGGAAGACCCAGTACTTC. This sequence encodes CASSPTIPFGLAIRKTQYF.

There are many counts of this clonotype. CDR3 in amino acids: CAISTSEETQYF. In DNA form, the CDR3 reads TGTGCCATCAGCACTAGTGAGGAGACCCAGTACTTC. This chain joins TRBV10-3 and TRBJ2-5; perhaps TRBD2 as D (5 bases). Germline values: CDR1 ENHRY, CDR2 SYGVKD. This CDR3 spans 12 amino acids. Trimming removed 6 bases from V and 5 bases from J, with 10 bases in between.